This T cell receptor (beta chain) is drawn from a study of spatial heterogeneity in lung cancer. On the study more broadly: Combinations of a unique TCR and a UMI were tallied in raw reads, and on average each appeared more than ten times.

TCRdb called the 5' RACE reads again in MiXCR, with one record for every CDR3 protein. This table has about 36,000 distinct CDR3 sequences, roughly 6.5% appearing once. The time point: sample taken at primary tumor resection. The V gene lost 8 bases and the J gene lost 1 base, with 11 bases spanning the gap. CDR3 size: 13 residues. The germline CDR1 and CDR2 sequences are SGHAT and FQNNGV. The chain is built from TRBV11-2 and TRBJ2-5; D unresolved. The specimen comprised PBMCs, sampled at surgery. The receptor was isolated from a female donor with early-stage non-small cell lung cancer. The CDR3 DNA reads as TGTGCCAGCCTAGGCAGGCTCCAAGAGACCCAGTACTTC. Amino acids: CASLGRLQETQYF.